This T cell receptor (beta chain) emerged from a study of cytomegalovirus exposure and HLA in healthy donors. Amplification used 60 Vbeta primers and 13 Jbeta primers. The table came from immunoSEQ multiplex PCR; TCRdb's copy has only in-frame clones and leaves some out. Among roughly 180,000 clones listed, over 80% were seen once. As concerns this clone: As yet, its antigen is unknown.

Study-level results: Donors belonging to an Asian-associated ancestry cluster reportedly showed fewer N-insertions in productive TCRs than the approximately 670-donor mean, according to what a later analysis found. Later on, an analysis showed TCR association rates differing by HLA locus, with DRB1 the most and HLA-C the fewest. The authors reported that TCR beta sequences could predict HLA-A and HLA-B alleles. These predictions were accurate for most subjects in the first cohort.

The sequence was obtained from a middle-aged man in good health and CMV-seronegative. Material for sequencing was PBMCs.

As DNA, the CDR3 is TGTGCCAGCAGGCTGCAGGGGGCCTTAGGCTACACCTTC. Amino acids: CASRLQGALGYTF. The chain uses TRBV28 and TRBJ1-2; TRBD1 agrees at 8 bases. CDR3 length: 13 amino acids. The ends lost 6 bases at V and 8 bases at J; junction bases unmatched: 8. In germline, CDR1 is MDHEN, CDR2 SYDVKM.